This TCR beta chain was obtained from a study of blood T cell repertoires in COVID-19. The overall study: Sites across the United States, Italy and Spain contributed samples from acute and convalescent COVID-19. PBMCs, B-cell-depleted T cells, or T cells were the source of the cDNA or gDNA that made up the material.

V gave up 5 bases and J gave up 0 bases, with 10 bases separating them. CDR1 is LNHDA, CDR2 SQIVND, per germline (reference sequence). The CDR3 runs 14 residues. Per the original data handling: Amplification from reference gene primers served as the basis for estimated nucleated cell counts. This table comes from immunoSEQ multiplex PCR, and its TCRdb copy is limited to in-frame clones, with some not included. V and J calls and clone size are copied from that table; D and trimming were computed from the DNA. The sample comprises more than 80,000 clones, 75% to 90% of which are singletons, and about 1.6% rests with the top ten.

The sequenced sample was peripheral blood. This sequence joins TRBV19 and TRBJ1-1, with D possibly being TRBD1 (6 bases). The TCR originated in a human donor with active COVID-19. The donor label of this sample is uncertain. DNA for the CDR3: TGTGCCAGTAGTGTGACAGGTATGAACACTGAAGCTTTCTTT. Protein product: CASSVTGMNTEAFF.